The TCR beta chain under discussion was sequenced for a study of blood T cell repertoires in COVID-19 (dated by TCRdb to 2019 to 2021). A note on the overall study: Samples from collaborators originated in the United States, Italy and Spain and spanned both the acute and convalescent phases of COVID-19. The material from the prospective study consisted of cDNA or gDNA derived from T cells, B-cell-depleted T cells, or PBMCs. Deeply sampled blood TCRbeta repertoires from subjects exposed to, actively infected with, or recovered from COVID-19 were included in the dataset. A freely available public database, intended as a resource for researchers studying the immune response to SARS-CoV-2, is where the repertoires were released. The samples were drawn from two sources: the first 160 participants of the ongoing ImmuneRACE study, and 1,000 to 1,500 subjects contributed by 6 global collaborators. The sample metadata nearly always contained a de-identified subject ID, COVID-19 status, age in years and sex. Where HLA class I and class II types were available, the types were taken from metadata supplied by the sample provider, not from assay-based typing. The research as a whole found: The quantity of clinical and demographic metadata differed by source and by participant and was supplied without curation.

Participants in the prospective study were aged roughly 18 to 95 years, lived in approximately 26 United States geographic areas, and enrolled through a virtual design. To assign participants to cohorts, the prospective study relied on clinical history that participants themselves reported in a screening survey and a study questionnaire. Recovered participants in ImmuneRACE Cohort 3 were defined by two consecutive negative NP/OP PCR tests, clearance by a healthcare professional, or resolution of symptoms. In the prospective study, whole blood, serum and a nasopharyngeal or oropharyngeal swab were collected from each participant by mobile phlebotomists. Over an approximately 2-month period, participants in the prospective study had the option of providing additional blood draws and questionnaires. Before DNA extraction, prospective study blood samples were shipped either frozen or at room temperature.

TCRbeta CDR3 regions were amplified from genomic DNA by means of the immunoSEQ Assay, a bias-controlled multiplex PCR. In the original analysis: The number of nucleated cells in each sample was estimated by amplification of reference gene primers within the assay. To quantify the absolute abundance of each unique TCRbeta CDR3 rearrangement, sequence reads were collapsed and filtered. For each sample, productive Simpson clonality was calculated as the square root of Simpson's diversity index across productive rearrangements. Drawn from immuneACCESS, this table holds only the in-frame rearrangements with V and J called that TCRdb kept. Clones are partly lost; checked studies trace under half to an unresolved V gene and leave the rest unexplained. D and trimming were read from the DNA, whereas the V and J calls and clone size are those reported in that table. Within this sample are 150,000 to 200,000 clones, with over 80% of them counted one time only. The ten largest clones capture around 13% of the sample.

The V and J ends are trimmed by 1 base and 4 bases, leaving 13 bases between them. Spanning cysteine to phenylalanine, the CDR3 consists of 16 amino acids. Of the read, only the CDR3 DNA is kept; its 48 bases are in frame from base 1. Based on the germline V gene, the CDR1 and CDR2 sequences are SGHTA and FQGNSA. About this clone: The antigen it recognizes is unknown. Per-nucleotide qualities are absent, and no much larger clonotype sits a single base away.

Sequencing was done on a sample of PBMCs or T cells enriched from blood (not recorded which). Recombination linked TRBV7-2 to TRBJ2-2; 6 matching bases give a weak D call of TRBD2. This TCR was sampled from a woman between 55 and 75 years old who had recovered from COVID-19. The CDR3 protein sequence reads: CASSLVHVGGTGELFF. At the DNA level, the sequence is TGTGCCAGCAGCTTAGTGCATGTGGGGGGCACCGGGGAGCTGTTTTTT.